Below are 30 T cell receptor beta chains sequenced from a single sample in a study of blood T cell repertoires in COVID-19. Assay: immunoSEQ multiplex PCR; the TCRdb copy retains only in-frame clones and omits some. The data contain about 280,000 clones, around 85% of them singletons. The specimen was PBMCs or T cells enriched from blood (not recorded which). The receptors stem from a woman between 45 and 60 years old who had recovered from COVID-19.

The chain has TRBV19 and TRBJ1-1; D unclear. CDR3 size: 15 residues. CDR1 is LNHDA and CDR2 is SQIVND in the germline V gene (reference sequence). V dropped 1 base and J dropped 1 base, with 10 bases sitting between them. The CDR3 bases are TGTGCCAGTAGTATAGGCTACCAGGAGAACACTGAAGCTTTCTTT. Its translation is CASSIGYQENTEAFF.

This sequence joins TRBV5-6 and TRBJ1-6; the D gene is possibly TRBD1 (5 bases). The CDR3 is 17 residues long. Per the germline V gene, CDR1 is SGHDT and CDR2 is YYEEEE. V lost 2 bases to trimming and J lost 4 bases, with 16 bases between them. The CDR3 here is CASSFSLDSQYNSPLHF. The DNA of the CDR3 is TGTGCCAGCAGCTTCTCCCTCGACAGCCAGTATAATTCACCCCTCCACTTT.

J is TRBJ1-3 and V is TRBV3-1 (or the pseudogene TRBV3-2); D gene unclear. CDR1 LGHDT and CDR2 YNNKEL come from the germline V gene (reference sequence). Trimming removed 4 bases from V and 0 bases from J, with 10 bases in between. The CDR3 length is 15 residues. Written as DNA, the CDR3 is TGTGCCAGCAGCCCACAGACACCCTCTGGAAACACCATATATTTT. Translated, it gives CASSPQTPSGNTIYF.

There are many counts of this clone. The chain links TRBV6-2 or TRBV6-3 to TRBJ2-7; no clear D. In germline, CDR1 is MNHEY, CDR2 SVGEGT. This CDR3 has 14 residues. Between the trimmed V and J ends, which lost 0 bases and 0 bases, there was a span of 6 bases. The CDR3 DNA sequence: TGTGCCAGCAGTTACTCGACAAACTCCTACGAGCAGTACTTC. Translation gives CASSYSTNSYEQYF.

The rearrangement uses TRBV7-9 and TRBJ1-1; perhaps TRBD1 as D (6 bases). Germline CDR1 is SEHNR and CDR2 is FQNEAQ (reference sequence). V was trimmed by 2 bases and J by 3 bases, leaving 13 bases between them. This CDR3 region has 15 residues. DNA for the CDR3: TGTGCCAGCAGCTTATTCAGGGGTGGGGACACTGAAGCTTTCTTT. It encodes CASSLFRGGDTEAFF.

The chain carries TRBV3-1 (or the pseudogene TRBV3-2) and TRBJ2-5, with 8 bases lining up with TRBD1. Germline CDR1 is LGHDT and CDR2 is YNNKEL (reference sequence). The CDR3 covers 16 residues. V shed 4 bases, J shed 6 bases, and the junction held 13 bases outside the gene matches. As DNA, the CDR3 is TGTGCCAGCAGCCCGACCGGACAGGGATTTAGGAAGACCCAGTACTTC. Translation: CASSPTGQGFRKTQYF.

The chain recombines TRBV6-1 with TRBJ1-5; D unclear. Trimming removed 3 bases at V and 0 bases at J, with 9 bases between. CDR3 length: 15 amino acids. CDR1 is MNHNS and CDR2 is SASEGT in the germline V gene. CDR3 in amino acids: CASSDGVYSNQPQHF. CDR3 DNA: TGTGCCAGCAGTGATGGAGTCTATAGCAATCAGCCCCAGCATTTT.

This chain connects TRBV11-2 to TRBJ2-1; TRBD1 agrees at 9 bases. Looked up from germline, CDR1 is SGHAT and CDR2 is FQNNGV. V lost 1 base, J lost 7 bases, and 8 bases stayed unmatched. CDR3 length: 16 amino acids. The CDR3 loop is CASSLGMGQGGNEQFF. The CDR3 coding sequence is TGTGCCAGCAGCTTAGGAATGGGACAGGGTGGAAATGAGCAGTTCTTC.

The chain employs TRBV7-3 and TRBJ1-1; TRBD1 is a possible D gene (5 bases). Between the trimmed V and J ends, which lost 2 bases and 2 bases, there was a span of 9 bases. Germline assignment: CDR1 SGHTA and CDR2 FQGTGA. There are 14 residues in the CDR3. CDR3 nucleotide sequence: TGTGCCAGCAGCTTACTAGGGGTAAACACTGAAGCTTTCTTT. Amino acids: CASSLLGVNTEAFF.

The chain combines TRBV7-9 with TRBJ2-7, with D maybe TRBD2 (6 bases). V was shortened by 2 bases and J by 1 base, with 12 bases between the two germline ends. Germline V gene lookup returns CDR1 SEHNR and CDR2 FQNEAQ (reference sequence). The CDR3 runs 15 residues. The CDR3 bases are TGTGCCAGCAGCTTAATCGCGGGGAGTTCCTACGAGCAGTACTTC. Amino acid sequence: CASSLIAGSSYEQYF.

The V and J genes are TRBV30 and TRBJ1-4; D is uncertain. V gave up 0 bases and J gave up 8 bases, with 16 bases separating them. CDR1 is GTSNPN and CDR2 is SVGIG in the germline V gene (reference sequence). This CDR3 region has 15 residues. In DNA form, the CDR3 reads TGTGCCTGGAGTGTCCCCACTCAAATAGAAGAAAAACTGTTTTTT. It yields the protein CAWSVPTQIEEKLFF.

This rearrangement joins TRBV28 to TRBJ2-7; weak D call: TRBD1 (6 bases). The length of the CDR3 is 15 residues. Germline V gene data show CDR1 as MDHEN and CDR2 as SYDVKM. V lost 1 base and J lost 3, with 13 bases in between. CDR3 loop: CASSLSGTRNYEQYF. DNA of the CDR3: TGTGCCAGCAGTTTATCCGGGACACGGAACTACGAGCAGTACTTC.

The chain has TRBV9 and TRBJ1-3; D remains unclear. Trimming pared 0 bases from V and 2 bases from J, leaving 12 bases between. This CDR3 has 16 residues. The germline CDR1 and CDR2 sequences are SGDLS and YYNGEE. CDR3 protein: CASSVDASLAGNTIYF. DNA of the CDR3: TGTGCCAGCAGCGTAGACGCAAGCCTTGCTGGAAACACCATATATTTT.

V is TRBV3-1 (or the pseudogene TRBV3-2) and J is TRBJ2-7; no clear D gene. The V and J ends lost 5 bases and 7 bases respectively, with 12 bases between them. The germline CDR1 and CDR2 sequences are LGHDT and YNNKEL (reference sequence). The CDR3 is 12 residues long. CDR3 DNA: TGTGCCAGCAGCTTTCCCCGTCGTGAGCAGTACTTC. This translates into CASSFPRREQYF.

The chain combines TRBV27 with TRBJ1-1, with D perhaps TRBD1 (5 bases). Germline CDR1 MNHEY, CDR2 SMNVEV (reference sequence). The CDR3 contains 14 residues. The V end was cut by 3 bases, the J end by 0 bases, with 8 bases between. The CDR3 spells CASSLTRVNTEAFF. As DNA, the CDR3 is TGTGCCAGCAGTTTGACCAGGGTGAACACTGAAGCTTTCTTT.

V is TRBV5-5 and J is TRBJ2-3; 9 positions agree with TRBD2. The CDR3 consists of 15 residues. Germline V gene lookup returns CDR1 SGHKS and CDR2 YYEKEE (reference sequence). Trimming removed 0 bases from V and 6 bases from J; junction bases left unmatched: 5. The DNA of the CDR3 is TGTGCCAGCAGCTTGGGCGGGGGGGCGTCTGATACGCAGTATTTT. It specifies CASSLGGGASDTQYF. The variable domain in full, completed from reference TRBV5-5 and TRBJ2-3, reads DAGVTQSPTHLIKTRGQQVTLRCSPISGHKSVSWYQQVLGQGPQFIFQYYEKEERGRGNFPDRFSARQFPNYSSELNVNALLLGDSALYLCASSLGGGASDTQYFGPGTRLTVL.

The gene calls are TRBV30 and TRBJ2-3; D unclear. Germline V gives CDR1 GTSNPN, CDR2 SVGIG (reference sequence). V was cut by 5 bases and J by 3 bases, with 9 bases left in between. The CDR3 contains 12 residues. CDR3 DNA sequence: TGTGCCTGGGCCGCACTAACAGATACGCAGTATTTT. As protein: CAWAALTDTQYF.

In this sample, this clone turned up a few times. This sequence joins TRBV28 and TRBJ1-2; D may be TRBD1 (5 bases). This CDR3 spans 14 amino acids. V shed 5 bases and J shed 8 bases, with 18 bases lying between them. CDR1 MDHEN and CDR2 SYDVKM come from the germline V gene. The CDR3 coding sequence is TGTGCCAGCAGTGGGGGGATCTCCCCCCAGGGCTACACCTTC. It encodes CASSGGISPQGYTF.

This clone appeared a few times. The chain links TRBV7-2 to TRBJ2-1; the match to TRBD2 covers 7 bases. After removal of 6 bases from V and 6 bases from J, the junction contained 11 bases not matched to a gene. Germline assignment: CDR1 SGHTA and CDR2 FQGNSA. The CDR3 length is 15 residues. The CDR3 here is CASRSRGGRTNEQFF. The CDR3 DNA is TGTGCCAGCAGGTCCCGCGGCGGGAGAACCAATGAGCAGTTCTTC.

CDR3 bases: TGCGCCAGCAGCCCGGGGGACAGGGCCGGCACCGGGGAGCTGTTTTTT. It encodes CASSPGDRAGTGELFF. The chain carries TRBV4-3 and TRBJ2-2; TRBD1 agrees at 9 bases. Trimming removed 4 bases from V and 4 bases from J; junction bases left unmatched: 7. CDR1 LGHNA and CDR2 YSLEER come from the germline V gene. CDR3 length: 16 amino acids.

CDR3 sequence: CASSPGDQGTSQPQHF. CDR3 DNA: TGTGCCAGCAGCCCTGGCGACCAGGGAACGAGTCAGCCCCAGCATTTT. This chain uses TRBV7-9 with TRBJ1-5; perhaps TRBD1 as D (5 bases). This CDR3 contains 16 residues. Trimming cost V 5 bases and J 6 bases, with 20 bases left between them. Germline loops: CDR1 SEHNR, CDR2 FQNEAQ (reference sequence). The full variable domain, its missing parts supplied by reference TRBV7-9 and TRBJ1-5, is DTGVSQNPRHKITKRGQNVTFRCDPISEHNRLYWYRQTLGQGPEFLTYFQNEAQLEKSRLLSDRFSAERPKGSFSTLEIQRTEQGDSAMYLCASSPGDQGTSQPQHFGDGTRLSIL.

CDR3 DNA sequence: TGTGCCAGCAGTTTAGCGGGACAGGGGTCGGGACAGCCCCAGCATTTT. Translation gives CASSLAGQGSGQPQHF. The chain has TRBV28 and TRBJ1-5; 10 nucleotides agree with TRBD1. This CDR3 comprises 16 residues. V shed 2 bases, J shed 7 bases, and the junction held 8 bases outside the gene matches. Germline CDR1 MDHEN, CDR2 SYDVKM.

The CDR3 DNA is TGTGCCAGTAGGGGGGACTGGAAGAATTTAAATGAGCAGTTCTTC. It specifies CASRGDWKNLNEQFF. This chain joins TRBV19 and TRBJ2-1, with D possibly TRBD2 on 6 matching bases. The V gene lost 6 bases and the J gene lost 7 bases, with 19 bases spanning the gap. This CDR3 is 15 amino acids long. The V gene's germline CDR1 is LNHDA and CDR2 SQIVND (reference sequence).

This clone was observed a handful of times. The chain combines TRBV4-2 with TRBJ2-7, with D unresolved. CDR3 length equals 15 residues. Germline CDR1 and CDR2: LGHNA and YNFKEQ. Trimming removed 0 bases from V and 3 bases from J, with 12 bases in between. The CDR3 nucleotides are TGTGCCAGCAGCCAAGACTCCTACGAGCTCTACGAGCAGTACTTC. Protein product: CASSQDSYELYEQYF.

This clone was seen more than once but under ten times. This chain connects TRBV19 to TRBJ1-5, with unresolved D. This CDR3 contains 14 residues. Germline loops: CDR1 LNHDA, CDR2 SQIVND (reference sequence). The V gene lost 4 bases and the J gene lost 6 bases, with 13 bases spanning the gap. CDR3 residues: CASSSLEGGQPQHF. Here the CDR3 DNA reads TGTGCCAGTAGTAGTCTTGAGGGTGGTCAGCCCCAGCATTTT.

The gene calls are TRBV19 and TRBJ2-7; TRBD2 matches 11 bases. V shed 6 bases, J shed 4 bases, and the junction held 11 bases outside the gene matches. The CDR3 covers 16 residues. From germline, CDR1 is LNHDA and CDR2 SQIVND (reference sequence). CDR3 nucleotides: TGTGCCAGTAGCTCTTTTACTAGCGGGAGTAGGTACGAGCAGTACTTC. Translation: CASSSFTSGSRYEQYF.

The V call is TRBV9, the J call TRBJ1-3, with D uncertain. From germline, CDR1 is SGDLS and CDR2 YYNGEE. Trimming pared 0 bases from V and 3 bases from J, leaving 10 bases between. CDR3 length equals 15 residues. The CDR3 sequence is CASSVAGSHGNTIYF. CDR3 DNA sequence: TGTGCCAGCAGCGTAGCCGGTTCGCATGGAAACACCATATATTTT.

Notes on this clone: At one end, the junction sequence differs from germline, possibly due to a read error. The chain joins TRBV5-4 to TRBJ2-5; a possible D gene is TRBD1 (6 bases). CDR1 is SGHNT and CDR2 is YYREEE in the germline V gene (reference sequence). The CDR3 spans 14 residues. The CDR3 nucleotides read TGTGCCTGCAGCTTGAGGGCAGGGGCAGAGACCCAGTACTTC. Translating it yields CACSLRAGAETQYF.

V and J are TRBV7-9 and TRBJ2-7; 8 nucleotides agree with TRBD1. Germline CDR1 reads SEHNR; CDR2 reads FQNEAQ (reference sequence). The V gene end was trimmed by 1 base and the J gene end by 2 bases; junction bases not matched to a gene: 7. The CDR3 has 16 residues. CDR3 sequence reads: CASSLGGQAKAYEQYF. The CDR3 nucleotides are TGTGCCAGCAGCTTAGGGGGACAGGCGAAAGCCTACGAGCAGTACTTC.

The chain uses TRBV2 and TRBJ2-7; 8 bases match TRBD2. CDR1 SNHLY and CDR2 FYNNEI come from the germline V gene. Trimming cost V 2 bases and J 10 bases; bases outside gene matches: 7. CDR3 length: 13 residues. CDR3 amino acids: CASSENNGRAQYF. The CDR3, as DNA: TGTGCCAGCAGTGAAAATAACGGGAGGGCCCAGTACTTC.